The clone carrying this T cell receptor beta chain was detected a few times. As yet, its antigen is unknown. These data originate in a study of CD8 T cells in ankylosing spondylitis. Study findings and constraints: Reactive arthritis synovial fluid and blood were previously reported to contain some motif variants. Disease-associated clones were CD8+ and fairly uncommon in peripheral blood.

There are 15 residues in the CDR3. V shed 5 bases and J shed 2 bases, with 15 bases lying between them. Germline CDR1 and CDR2: SEHNR and FQNEAQ (reference sequence). TCRdb reanalysed the 5' RACE reads using MiXCR and keeps one entry per CDR3 protein. This table has about 130,000 distinct CDR3 sequences, about an eighth appearing once. The chain uses TRBV7-9 and TRBJ1-1, with D possibly being TRBD1 (5 bases). The sequencing input was blood, either unsorted or a sorted T cell fraction (not recorded which). This TCR came from a female donor with ankylosing spondylitis or in good health (not recorded which). CDR3 in amino acids: CASSPVRGTNTEAFF. CDR3 nucleotides: TGTGCCAGCAGCCCCGTAAGGGGCACCAACACTGAAGCTTTCTTT.